The present TCR beta chain was sequenced within a study of OX40 agonist ivuxolimab in advanced cancers. The method was immunoSEQ multiplex PCR; TCRdb's version includes in-frame clones alone and lacks a portion of them. Of 98,000 or so clones detected, 80% to 90% appear once; the ten largest clones hold 0.82%. The V and J ends lost 5 bases and 3 bases respectively, with 8 bases between them. This CDR3 is built from 13 residues. Germline V gene data show CDR1 as SGHTA and CDR2 as FQGNSA. The source was CD4+ or CD8+ T cells sorted from blood, collected in a trial of the OX40 agonist ivuxolimab. The chain is built from TRBV7-2 and TRBJ2-1; no clear D gene. The sequence was obtained from an adult with an advanced solid tumor such as melanoma, head and neck, liver or kidney cancer. The CDR3 DNA reads TGTGCCAGCAGCCCACGGGTCTACAATGAGCAGTTCTTC. Its protein product is CASSPRVYNEQFF.